One T cell receptor (beta chain) is described in this entry. Its target is not known. The sample belongs to a study of cytomegalovirus exposure and HLA in healthy donors. Use of 60 Vbeta and 13 Jbeta primers characterized the PCR. Measured with immunoSEQ multiplex PCR; TCRdb has only the in-frame clones, and not every one. Altogether about 120,000 clones are present, almost 85% being singletons, with the ten largest covering around 1.6%. This CDR3 comprises 15 residues. The germline gives CDR1 SNHLY, CDR2 FYNNEI. J was trimmed by 8 bases and V by 3 bases; bases with no gene match: 7. Broader study findings: The authors later linked a missense DCLRE1C variant to TCR beta V- and J-gene trimming. TCR beta chains numbering some 160 were designated cytomegalovirus-associated. Association with HLA alleles at 0.05 false discovery rate was found for 16,951 TCR beta sequences in a later analysis. Whilst most TCR sequences proved rare, a subset of public TCRs occurred across many donors.

This TCR came from a woman aged 18 to 35 in good health and CMV-seronegative. The genes are TRBV2 and TRBJ1-6; the match to TRBD1 covers 7 bases. Sequencing was carried out using PBMCs. DNA for the CDR3: TGTGCCAGCAGTGAGCGGGGACAGATCTATTCACCCCTCCACTTT. Its translation: CASSERGQIYSPLHF. Full variable domain (missing parts from reference TRBV2 and TRBJ1-6): EPEVTQTPSHQVTQMGQEVILRCVPISNHLYFYWYRQILGQKVEFLVSFYNNEISEKSEIFDDQFSVERPDGSNFTLKIRSTKLEDSAMYFCASSERGQIYSPLHFGNGTRLTVT.